This T cell receptor beta chain derives from a study of T cell responses to AZD1222 COVID-19 vaccine. Study-wide findings and caveats: The study found vaccine-associated CD4 TCRs spanning spike, dominant at 160-218 and 743-854. Just 5 to 7 people given AZD1222 tested seropositive at baseline. A mostly white British donor set with more females was recruited, and clonal diversity was possibly underestimated.

Regarding this clone: Its target is unknown.

The protocol was immunoSEQ multiplex PCR, while the TCRdb copy is restricted to in-frame clones and leaves out a portion. The sample includes 120,000 or so clones, 88% of them seen just once. Trimming at V came to 3 bases and at J to 5 bases, leaving 5 bases not matched to a gene. Germline assignment: CDR1 KGHSH and CDR2 LQKENI. The CDR3 spans 14 residues. The source is an adult in good health. The rearrangement uses TRBV18 and TRBJ1-1; TRBD1 agrees at 8 bases. This specimen was peripheral blood, taken on day 0 of AZD1222 vaccination. CDR3 in amino acids: CASSPGQGRTEAFF. In DNA, the CDR3 is TGTGCCAGCTCACCCGGACAGGGTAGGACTGAAGCTTTCTTT.